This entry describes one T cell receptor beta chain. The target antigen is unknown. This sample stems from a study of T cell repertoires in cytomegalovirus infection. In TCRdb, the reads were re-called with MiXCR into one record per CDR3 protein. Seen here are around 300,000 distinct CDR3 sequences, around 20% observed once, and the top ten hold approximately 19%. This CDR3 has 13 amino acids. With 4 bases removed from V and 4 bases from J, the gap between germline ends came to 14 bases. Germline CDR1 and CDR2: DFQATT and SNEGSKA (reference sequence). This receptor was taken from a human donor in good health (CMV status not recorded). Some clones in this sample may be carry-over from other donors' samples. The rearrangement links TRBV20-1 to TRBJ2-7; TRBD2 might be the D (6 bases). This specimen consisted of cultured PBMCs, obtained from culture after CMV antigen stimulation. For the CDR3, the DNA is TGCAGTGCTATGGGGGGAGCGAGGTACGAGCAGTACTTC. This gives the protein CSAMGGARYEQYF.